These T cell receptor beta chains were read from a single sample in a study of CD8+CD57+ T cells in acquired aplastic anemia. TCRdb recomputed calls from the reads with MiXCR, one row per CDR3 protein. Among roughly 200,000 distinct CDR3 sequences listed, over 55% were seen once. The sample taken for sequencing was sorted CD4+, CD8+, or CD8+CD57+ T cells (not recorded which) from PBMCs. These receptors originate from a human donor with aplastic anemia. Each CDR3 is given with its conserved first and last residue. Fields, in order: J gene, clone size, V gene, D gene, CDR3 protein, CDR3 DNA. A D gene is named only where the DNA matches it firmly. A row's size may be missing; if present it is once, few, many or a size class.

>TRBJ1-6|many|TRBV18|NA
CASSPRGGAYNSPLHF
TGTGCCAGCTCACCCCGTGGCGGGGCCTATAATTCACCCCTCCACTTT
>TRBJ2-7|NA|TRBV14|NA
CASSQDKRYTYEQYF
TGTGCCAGCAGCCAAGATAAGAGATATACCTACGAGCAGTACTTC
>TRBJ2-2|NA|TRBV7-6|NA
CASSLAGSTGELFF
TGTGCCAGCAGCTTAGCCGGGTCCACCGGGGAGCTGTTTTTT
>TRBJ2-7|NA|TRBV10-3|TRBD2
CAISESSGGQYGQYF
TGTGCCATCAGTGAGTCCTCGGGGGGGCAATACGGGCAGTACTTC
>TRBJ1-2|few|TRBV20-1|NA
CSAPAIGGYTF
TGCAGTGCTCCGGCCATCGGTGGCTACACCTTC
>TRBJ1-2|NA|TRBV5-1|TRBD1
CASSSNRQGSDYGYTF
TGCGCCAGCAGCTCTAACCGACAGGGGTCCGACTATGGCTACACCTTC
>TRBJ1-3|NA|TRBV20-1|NA
CSARRFSGNTIYF
TGCAGTGCTAGGCGGTTCTCTGGAAACACCATATATTTT
>TRBJ2-3|few|TRBV29-1|TRBD1
CSVAGTGASTDTQYF
TGCAGCGTGGCTGGGACAGGGGCAAGCACAGATACGCAGTATTTT
>TRBJ1-6|NA|TRBV7-8|TRBD1
CASSTDRGNSPLHF
TGTGCCAGCAGCACGGACAGGGGTAATTCACCCCTCCACTTT
>TRBJ2-2|NA|TRBV19|NA
CARTTGELFF
TGTGCCAGAACCACCGGGGAGCTGTTTTTT
>TRBJ2-7|once|TRBV7-9|TRBD1
CASSLIRGYEQYF
TGTGCCAGCAGCCTCATCAGGGGGTACGAGCAGTACTTC
>TRBJ2-7|NA|TRBV29-1|NA
CSVRLRGVVAYEQYF
TGCAGCGTACGACTGCGTGGGGTTGTGGCCTACGAGCAGTACTTC
>TRBJ2-7|few|TRBV19|NA
CASSISHSYEQYF
TGTGCCAGTAGTATTTCCCACTCCTACGAGCAGTACTTC
>TRBJ2-7|NA|TRBV4-2|NA
CASSQAFDSTYEQYF
TGTGCCAGCAGCCAAGCGTTCGACAGCACCTACGAGCAGTACTTC
>TRBJ2-3|NA|TRBV13|TRBD2
CASSLSSSGGADTQYF
TGTGCCAGCAGCTTAAGTAGTAGCGGGGGGGCAGATACGCAGTATTTT
>TRBJ2-7|NA|TRBV5-6|NA
CASSTRLDDPLEQYF
TGTGCCAGCAGCACCCGACTAGACGACCCTCTCGAGCAGTACTTC
>TRBJ2-1|many|TRBV5-6|NA
CASSLVGGPQPNEQFF
TGTGCCAGCAGCTTGGTCGGGGGGCCCCAACCCAATGAGCAGTTCTTC
>TRBJ1-3|NA|TRBV19|TRBD1
CASSRGGPGNTIYF
TGTGCCAGTAGTAGAGGGGGCCCCGGAAACACCATATATTTT
>TRBJ1-3|once|TRBV10-3|TRBD1
CAISAEQGARGNTIYF
TGTGCCATCAGTGCCGAACAGGGGGCGCGGGGAAACACCATATATTTT
>TRBJ1-4|once|TRBV5-1|NA
CASSAGETNEKLFF
TGCGCCAGCAGTGCAGGGGAGACTAATGAAAAACTGTTTTTT
>TRBJ2-1|NA|TRBV24-1|NA
CATRDRDEQFF
TGTGCCACCAGGGACCGGGATGAGCAGTTCTTC
>TRBJ2-7|NA|TRBV29-1|NA
CSVFASSYEQYF
TGCAGCGTTTTCGCCAGCTCCTACGAGCAGTACTTC
>TRBJ2-5|medium-sized|TRBV7-7|TRBD2
CASSLAGGRETQYF
TGTGCTAGCAGCTTAGCGGGGGGCCGGGAGACCCAGTACTTC
>TRBJ1-6|NA|TRBV27|NA
CASTRGEASYNSPLHF
TGTGCCAGCACCCGAGGGGAGGCGTCCTATAATTCACCCCTCCACTTT
>TRBJ2-5|NA|TRBV29-1|NA
CSVDIGLGLSQETQYF
TGCAGCGTTGATATTGGACTTGGGCTCTCCCAAGAGACCCAGTACTTC
>TRBJ2-3|many|TRBV5-1|TRBD2
CASSWGTSGGPGTDTQYF
TGCGCCAGCAGCTGGGGGACTAGCGGGGGCCCGGGCACAGATACGCAGTATTTT
>TRBJ2-2|NA|TRBV2|TRBD2
CASSWTRFTGELFF
TGTGCCAGCAGTTGGACTAGGTTCACCGGGGAGCTGTTTTTT
>TRBJ2-5|NA|TRBV24-1|NA
CATSDSGSGQETQYF
TGTGCCACCAGTGATTCGGGGTCCGGCCAAGAGACCCAGTACTTC
>TRBJ2-7|few|TRBV12-3/TRBV12-4|NA
CASSLTGRGEQYF
TGTGCCAGCAGTTTAACAGGCCGAGGCGAGCAGTACTTC
>TRBJ2-7|few|TRBV24-1|NA
CATSDFHEQYF
TGTGCCACCAGTGATTTCCACGAGCAGTACTTC
>TRBJ1-5|many|TRBV6-1|NA
CASSGGTDMGPQHF
TGTGCCAGCAGTGGAGGGACCGACATGGGGCCCCAGCATTTT
>TRBJ1-6|few|TRBV15|NA
CATSRDPIRLGSPLHF
TGTGCCACCAGCAGAGACCCAATTCGACTTGGCTCACCCCTCCACTTT
>TRBJ1-2|NA|TRBV11-3|TRBD1
CASSPEGQTPYGYTF
TGTGCCAGCAGCCCCGAGGGACAGACGCCCTATGGCTACACCTTC
>TRBJ1-5|NA|TRBV25-1|TRBD1
CASRGTGSFEPQHF
TGTGCCAGCAGGGGGACAGGGAGTTTCGAGCCCCAGCATTTT
>TRBJ2-1|few|TRBV24-1|NA
CATSDLDEQFF
TGTGCCACCAGTGATTTGGATGAGCAGTTCTTC
>TRBJ2-2|NA|TRBV14|NA
CASSPTYTGELFF
TGTGCCAGCAGCCCAACTTACACCGGGGAGCTGTTTTTT
>TRBJ2-3|NA|TRBV13|NA
CASSSLTGMYTDTQYF
TGTGCCAGCAGCTCACTGACAGGAATGTACACAGATACGCAGTATTTT
>TRBJ1-6|NA|TRBV2|NA
CASASGGATNNSPLHF
TGTGCCAGCGCATCAGGTGGGGCAACCAATAATTCACCCCTCCACTTT
>TRBJ1-2|NA|TRBV9|NA
CASSADRSLGGYTF
TGTGCCAGCAGCGCCGACAGGAGTTTAGGTGGCTACACCTTC
>TRBJ1-2|NA|TRBV7-2|TRBD1
CASSLDRGRRSYGYTF
TGTGCCAGCAGCTTAGACAGGGGCCGAAGATCCTATGGCTACACCTTC
>TRBJ2-5|NA|TRBV2|NA
CASKTVQETQYF
TGTGCCAGCAAGACGGTACAAGAGACCCAGTACTTC
>TRBJ2-7|NA|TRBV4-2|TRBD2
CASSHPTSGGNYEQYF
TGTGCCAGCAGCCATCCGACTAGCGGAGGAAACTACGAGCAGTACTTC
>TRBJ1-1|NA|TRBV2|TRBD1
CASRAGQSTEAFF
TGTGCCAGCAGGGCGGGACAGAGCACTGAAGCTTTCTTT